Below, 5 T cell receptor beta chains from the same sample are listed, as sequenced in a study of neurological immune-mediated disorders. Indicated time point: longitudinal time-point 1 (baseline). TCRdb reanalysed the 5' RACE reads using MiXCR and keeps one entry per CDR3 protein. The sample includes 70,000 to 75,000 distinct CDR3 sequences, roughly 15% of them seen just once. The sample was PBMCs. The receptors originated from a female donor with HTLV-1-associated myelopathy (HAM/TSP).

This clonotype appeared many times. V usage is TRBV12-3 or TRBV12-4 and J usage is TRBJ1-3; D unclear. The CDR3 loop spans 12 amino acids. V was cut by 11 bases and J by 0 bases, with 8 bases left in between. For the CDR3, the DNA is TGTGCCGTCTCGGGCTCTGGAAACACCATATATTTT. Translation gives CAVSGSGNTIYF.

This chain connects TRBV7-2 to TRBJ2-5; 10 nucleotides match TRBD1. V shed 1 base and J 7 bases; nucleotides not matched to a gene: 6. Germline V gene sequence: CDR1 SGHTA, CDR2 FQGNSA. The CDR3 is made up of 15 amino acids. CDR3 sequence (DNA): TGTGCCAGCAGCTTAGGGGGGACAGGGGTCGCGACCCAGTACTTC. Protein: CASSLGGTGVATQYF.

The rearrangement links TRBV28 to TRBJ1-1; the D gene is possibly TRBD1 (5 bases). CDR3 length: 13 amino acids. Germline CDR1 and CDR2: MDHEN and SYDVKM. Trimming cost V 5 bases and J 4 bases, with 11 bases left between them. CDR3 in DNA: TGTGCCAGCAGTGAGGGGTTGGGCACTGAAGCTTTCTTT. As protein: CASSEGLGTEAFF. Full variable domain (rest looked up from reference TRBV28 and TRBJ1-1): DVKVTQSSRYLVKRTGEKVFLECVQDMDHENMFWYRQDPGLGLRLIYFSYDVKMKEKGDIPEGYSVSREKKERFSLILESASTNQTSMYLCASSEGLGTEAFFGQGTRLTVV.

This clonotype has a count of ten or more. CDR3 sequence reads: CASSPPRTTTEAFF. The CDR3 bases are TGTGCCAGCAGCCCCCCCCGCACAACCACTGAAGCTTTCTTT. V is TRBV7-8 and J is TRBJ1-1; D is undetermined. This CDR3 is built from 14 residues. Germline lookup yields CDR1 SGHVS and CDR2 FQNEAQ. Trimming took off 5 bases at V and 4 bases at J, with 14 bases between the two ends.

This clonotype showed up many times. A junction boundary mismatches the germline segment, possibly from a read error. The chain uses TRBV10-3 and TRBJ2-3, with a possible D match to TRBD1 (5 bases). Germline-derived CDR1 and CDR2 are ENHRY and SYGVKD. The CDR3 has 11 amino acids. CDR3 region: CAVRATDTQYF. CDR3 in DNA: TGTGCCGTCAGGGCCACAGATACGCAGTATTTT.